Each of the 10 T cell receptor beta chains below was sequenced from the same sample in a study of blood T cell repertoires in COVID-19. TCRdb's copy holds only in-frame clones and misses some; the assay was immunoSEQ multiplex PCR. The profile shows approximately 320,000 clones, approximately 85% of them singletons. The source material was peripheral blood. These TCRs come from a human donor in a cohort sampled during active COVID-19.

The chain joins TRBV19 to TRBJ2-7, with D perhaps TRBD2 (5 bases). From germline, CDR1 is LNHDA and CDR2 SQIVND (reference sequence). V lost 1 base, J lost 3 bases, and 7 bases lay in between. CDR3 length: 13 residues. The CDR3 spells CASSIGGYYEQYF. CDR3 DNA sequence: TGTGCCAGTAGTATAGGAGGGTACTACGAGCAGTACTTC.

The chain is built from TRBV2 and TRBJ2-1; possibly TRBD1 for D (6 bases). This CDR3 is built from 13 residues. V lost 3 bases and J 5 bases, leaving 8 bases between the germline ends. In germline, CDR1 is SNHLY, CDR2 FYNNEI. CDR3 sequence (DNA): TGTGCCAGCAGTGAGGACAGACACAATGAGCAGTTCTTC. Translated: CASSEDRHNEQFF.

This sequence joins TRBV27 and TRBJ2-7; 11 bases agree with TRBD1. V trimming: 4 bases; J trimming: 4 bases; junction bases outside the gene matches: 6. The germline V gene encodes CDR1 MNHEY and CDR2 SMNVEV (reference sequence). The CDR3 sequence is 15 residues long. CDR3 coding DNA: TGTGCCAGCAGTTCCCCGGGACAGGGGGAATACGAGCAGTACTTC. Protein sequence: CASSSPGQGEYEQYF.

This clone was counted only a few times. The chain carries TRBV6-2 or TRBV6-3 and TRBJ2-5; 7 bases match TRBD2. With 1 base clipped from V and 2 bases from J, the junction kept 1 base outside the gene matches. Germline V gene sequence: CDR1 MNHEY, CDR2 SVGEGT. The CDR3 loop spans 14 amino acids. The CDR3, as DNA: TGTGCCAGCAGTTACTGGGGAGGGCAAGAGACCCAGTACTTC. It encodes CASSYWGGQETQYF.

To note about this clone: The identical CDR3 is also encoded by other nucleotide sequences in the sample. The rearrangement uses TRBV6-5 and TRBJ1-1, with D possibly TRBD1 on 6 matching bases. V lost 5 bases and J lost 1, with 8 bases in between. The CDR3 runs 13 residues. Germline V gene lookup returns CDR1 MNHEY and CDR2 SVGAGI. For the CDR3, the DNA is TGTGCCAGCAGTCTACAGGGGAACACTGAAGCTTTCTTT. Its translation: CASSLQGNTEAFF.

The V call is TRBV19, the J call TRBJ1-1; no firm D call. CDR3 length equals 12 residues. Germline V CDR1 and CDR2: LNHDA, SQIVND (reference sequence). V lost 5 bases and J lost 7, with 11 bases in between. CDR3 nucleotide sequence: TGTGCCAGTAGTTCACTACGGGGTGAAGCTTTCTTT. This gives the protein CASSSLRGEAFF.

The chain combines TRBV29-1 with TRBJ2-7, with 10 bases that match TRBD1. V dropped 4 bases and J dropped 2; count of bases not matched to a gene: 5. The germline V gene has CDR1 SQVTM and CDR2 ANQGSEA. The CDR3 loop spans 14 amino acids. CDR3 sequence reads: CSVGGTGATYEQYF. In DNA form, the CDR3 reads TGCAGCGTTGGAGGGACAGGGGCGACCTACGAGCAGTACTTC.

V is TRBV29-1 and J is TRBJ1-2; D is unclear. The CDR3 totals 13 residues. V shed 1 base and J shed 8 bases, with 14 bases lying between them. Germline V CDR1 and CDR2: SQVTM, ANQGSEA. DNA of the CDR3: TGCAGCGTTGAAGTCCCAGGCTTAGGCGGCTACACCTTC. Translation: CSVEVPGLGGYTF.

The chain recombines TRBV7-9 with TRBJ1-1; unclear D gene. Trimming shortened V by 5 bases and J by 6 bases, and 10 bases separated the two germline ends. This CDR3 has 12 residues. In germline, CDR1 is SEHNR, CDR2 FQNEAQ (reference sequence). The CDR3 spells CASSAHFAEAFF. CDR3 bases: TGTGCCAGCAGCGCCCACTTCGCTGAAGCTTTCTTT.

V is TRBV7-9 and J is TRBJ1-1; D is unresolved. The CDR3 spans 13 residues. The V gene's germline CDR1 is SEHNR and CDR2 FQNEAQ (reference sequence). V gave up 3 bases and J gave up 6 bases, with 11 bases separating them. The CDR3 DNA reads as TGTGCCAGCAGCTTGGAGGTGGGCGCTGAAGCTTTCTTT. The encoded protein is CASSLEVGAEAFF.